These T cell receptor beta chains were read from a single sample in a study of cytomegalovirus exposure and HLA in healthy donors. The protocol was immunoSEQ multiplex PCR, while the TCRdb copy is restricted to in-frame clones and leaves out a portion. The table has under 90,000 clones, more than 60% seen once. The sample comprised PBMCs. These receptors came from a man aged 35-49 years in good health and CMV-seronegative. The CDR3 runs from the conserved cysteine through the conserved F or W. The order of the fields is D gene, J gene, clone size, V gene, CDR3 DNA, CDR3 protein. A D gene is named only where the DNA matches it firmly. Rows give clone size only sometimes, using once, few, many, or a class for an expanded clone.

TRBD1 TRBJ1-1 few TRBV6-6 TGTGCCAGTGACAGGGGAACTGAAGCTTTCTTT CASDRGTEAFF
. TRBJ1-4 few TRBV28 TGTGCCAGCAGACGTACAGGGTCGGGGGAAAAACTGTTTTTT CASRRTGSGEKLFF
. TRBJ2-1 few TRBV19 TGTGCCAGTAGTATATCAGGGAACAATGAGCAGTTCTTC CASSISGNNEQFF
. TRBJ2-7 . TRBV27 TGTGCCAGCAGCCTTCGGGCGGGCGGGTACGAGCAGTACTTC CASSLRAGGYEQYF
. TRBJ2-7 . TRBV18 TGTGCCAGCTCCCTTGCCCGGGGCTCCTACGAGCAGTACTTC CASSLARGSYEQYF
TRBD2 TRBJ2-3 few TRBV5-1 TGCGCCAGCAGCGAACTAGCGGGGGGATTCAGCACAGATACGCAGTATTTT CASSELAGGFSTDTQYF
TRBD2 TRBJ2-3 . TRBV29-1 TGCAGCGTGGGCGGGAGTTTGGGTTTCTCAGATACGCAGTATTTT CSVGGSLGFSDTQYF
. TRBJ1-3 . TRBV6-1 TGTGCCAGCAGCGACGGAGTATCTGGAAACACCATATATTTT CASSDGVSGNTIYF
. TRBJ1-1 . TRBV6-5 TGTGCCAGCAGTTACGGACAGCTGAACACTGAAGCTTTCTTT CASSYGQLNTEAFF
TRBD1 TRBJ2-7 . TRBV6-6 TGTGCCAGCAGTTACTTGAGGGGACAGGGCTACGAGCAGTACTTC CASSYLRGQGYEQYF
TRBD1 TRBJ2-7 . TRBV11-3 TGTGCCAGCAGCACCTGGGACAGGGCCTACGAGCAGTACTTC CASSTWDRAYEQYF
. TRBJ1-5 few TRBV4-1 TGCGCCAGCAGCCAAGATCGGGTGGGTGGACAGCCCCAGCATTTT CASSQDRVGGQPQHF
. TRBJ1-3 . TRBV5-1 TGCGCCAGCAGCCCCTTGGGAGGGGAGGCTGGAAACACCATATATTTT CASSPLGGEAGNTIYF
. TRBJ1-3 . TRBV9 TGTGCCAGCAGCGTATCGGGGGGATCTGGAAACACCATATATTTT CASSVSGGSGNTIYF
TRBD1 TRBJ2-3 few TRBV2 TGTGCCAGCAACCTACAGGGGGCGGCGGCCTGGTCGGATACGCAGTATTTT CASNLQGAAAWSDTQYF
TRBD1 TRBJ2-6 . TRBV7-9 TGTTCCAGCAGCGAGCAGGGGGCTGGGGCCAACGTCCTGACTTTC CSSSEQGAGANVLTF
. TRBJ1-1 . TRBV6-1 TGTGCCAGCAGTGAGAGGTGGGTTTACACTGAAGCTTTCTTT CASSERWVYTEAFF
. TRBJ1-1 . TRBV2 TGTGCCAGCACATGGGGAGGGACTGAAGCTTTCTTT CASTWGGTEAFF
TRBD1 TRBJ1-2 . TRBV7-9 TGTGCCAGCAGCCCACGCCGTTGGACAGGATTAGCTAACTATGGCTACACCTTC CASSPRRWTGLANYGYTF
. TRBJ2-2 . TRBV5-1 TGCGCCAGCAGCACTGGACAGTTAGCCACCGGGGAGCTGTTTTTT CASSTGQLATGELFF
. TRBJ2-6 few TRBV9 TGTGCCAGCAGCGTAGAGGGGGCTGGGGCCAACGTCCTGACTTTC CASSVEGAGANVLTF
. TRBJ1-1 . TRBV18 TGTGCCAGCTCAGAGGGCGGGAACACTGAAGCTTTCTTT CASSEGGNTEAFF
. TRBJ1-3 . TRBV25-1 TGTGCCAGCAGCCCCACAGGGTCGGGAAACACCATATATTTT CASSPTGSGNTIYF
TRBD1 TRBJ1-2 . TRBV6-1 TGTGCCAGCAGTGAATTCGGACAGGGAGGCTACACCTTC CASSEFGQGGYTF
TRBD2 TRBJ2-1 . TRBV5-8 TGTGCCAGCAGCCCTCTAGCGGGGGCACCTTTGGGCTCCTACAATGAGCAGTTCTTC CASSPLAGAPLGSYNEQFF
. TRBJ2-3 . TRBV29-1 TGCAGCGTTGCTTTTGAGGGTACGCAGTATTTT CSVAFEGTQYF
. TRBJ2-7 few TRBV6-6 TGTGCCAGCAGTTGGGAGTACGAGCAGTACTTC CASSWEYEQYF
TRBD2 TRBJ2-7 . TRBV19 TGTGCCAGTAATGGGGAGGGGTCGGCCTACGAGCAGTACTTC CASNGEGSAYEQYF
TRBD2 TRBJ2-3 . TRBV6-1 TGTGCCAGCAGTGAAGAGATAAGCGGGGCACACACAGATACGCAGTATTTT CASSEEISGAHTDTQYF
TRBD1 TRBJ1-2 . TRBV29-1 TGCAGCGTTGAGCCGGGACAGGTAAACTATGGCTACACCTTC CSVEPGQVNYGYTF
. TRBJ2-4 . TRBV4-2 TGTGCCAGCAGCCAAGCTCGTTGGAGCAAAAACATTCAGTACTTC CASSQARWSKNIQYF
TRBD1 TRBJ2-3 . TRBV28 TGTGCCAGCAGTGTGAGGGACAGTTCGGGAGATACGCAGTATTTT CASSVRDSSGDTQYF
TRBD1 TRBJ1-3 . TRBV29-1 TGCAGCGTTCAACAGGGGGCTGGAAACACCATATATTTT CSVQQGAGNTIYF
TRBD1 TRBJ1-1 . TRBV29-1 TGCAGCGTACGGACAGGGGCCGGGAACACTGAAGCTTTCTTT CSVRTGAGNTEAFF
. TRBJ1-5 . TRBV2 TGTGCCAGCAGTTTCGACCGAGGGTTCAATCAGCCCCAGCATTTT CASSFDRGFNQPQHF
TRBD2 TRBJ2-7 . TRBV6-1 TGTGCCAGCAGTGGGACTAGCGGGAGGAGGTACGAGCAGTACTTC CASSGTSGRRYEQYF
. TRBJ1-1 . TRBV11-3 TGTGCCAGCAGCTTAGGTCAGGGCGGCACTGAAGCTTTCTTT CASSLGQGGTEAFF
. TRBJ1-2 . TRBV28 TGTGCCAGCAGCTTGGGCGGGGGAGGCTACACCTTC CASSLGGGGYTF
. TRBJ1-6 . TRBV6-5 TGTGCCAGCAGTGATACAGTCTATAATTCACCCCTCCACTTT CASSDTVYNSPLHF
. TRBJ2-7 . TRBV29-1 TGCAGCGTTGAAGATGCGTCGTATACAGGGCAGTACTTC CSVEDASYTGQYF
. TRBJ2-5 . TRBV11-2 TGTGCCAGCAGCTTAGGGGCCCCCCAGTACTTC CASSLGAPQYF
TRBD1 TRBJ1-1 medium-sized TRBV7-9 TGTGCCAGCAGCCCAGGGGGGAACACTGAAGCTTTCTTT CASSPGGNTEAFF
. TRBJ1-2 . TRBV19 TGTGCCAGTAGTATACAGGACGGAGGTGGCTACACCTTC CASSIQDGGGYTF
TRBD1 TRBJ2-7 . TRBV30 TGTGCCTGGAGCTGGACAGGGAACTACGAGCAGTACTTC CAWSWTGNYEQYF
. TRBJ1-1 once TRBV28 TGTGCCAGCAGCGCAGGGGATAGTGCCACTGAAGCTTTCTTT CASSAGDSATEAFF
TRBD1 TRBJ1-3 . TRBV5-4 TGTGCCAGCAGCCTAAATAGACAGGGTGGAAACACCATATATTTT CASSLNRQGGNTIYF
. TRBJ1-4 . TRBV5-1 TGCGCCAGCAGCTCGTCGAGGGGGAGTTCTAATGAAAAACTGTTTTTT CASSSSRGSSNEKLFF
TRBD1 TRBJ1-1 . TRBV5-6 TGTGCCAGCAGCTTGTTAGCAGGGGGCGGTTTACGGACTGAAGCTTTCTTT CASSLLAGGGLRTEAFF
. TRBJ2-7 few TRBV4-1 TGCGCCAGCAGCCAAGATAGCGAGCAGTACTTC CASSQDSEQYF
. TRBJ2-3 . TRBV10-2 TGCGCCAGCAGTGCGGGCAGGGAGGCAGATACGCAGTATTTT CASSAGREADTQYF
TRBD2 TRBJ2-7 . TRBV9 TGTGCCAGCAGCGAGGGAGGGCCAATCGACGAGCAGTACTTC CASSEGGPIDEQYF
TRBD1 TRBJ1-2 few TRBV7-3 TGTGCCAGCAGCTTAGATTCAGGGGGCATTAGTGGCTACACCTTC CASSLDSGGISGYTF
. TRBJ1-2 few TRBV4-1 TGCGCCAGCAGCCAAACGGACTATGGCTACACCTTC CASSQTDYGYTF
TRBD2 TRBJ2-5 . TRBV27 TGTGCCAGCAGTTTGCAAGGACTAGCGGGAGTCGGGGGTTTGGAGACCCAGTACTTC CASSLQGLAGVGGLETQYF
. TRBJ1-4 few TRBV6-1 TGTGCCAGCAGTGAAGCGCCCGGGAATAATGAAAAACTGTTTTTT CASSEAPGNNEKLFF